The 31 T cell receptor beta chains reported below all come from one sample, sequenced in a study of T cell repertoires in cytomegalovirus infection. TCRdb re-called the reads with MiXCR, one entry per CDR3 protein. The data contain some 390,000 distinct CDR3 sequences, around a sixth of them singletons. Input material: PBMCs. All receptors come from a human donor in good health (CMV status not recorded). Some clones in this sample may be carry-over from other donors' samples.

The V call is TRBV29-1, the J call TRBJ2-5; no firm D call. CDR1 SQVTM and CDR2 ANQGSEA come from the germline V gene. Trimming shortened V by 6 bases and J by 3 bases, and 11 bases separated the two germline ends. There are 12 residues in the CDR3. CDR3 coding DNA: TGCAGCGTCATAGACTTTAAAGAGACCCAGTACTTC. It yields the protein CSVIDFKETQYF. Full variable domain (rest looked up from reference TRBV29-1 and TRBJ2-5): SAVISQKPSRDICQRGTSLTIQCQVDSQVTMMFWYRQQPGQSLTLIATANQGSEATYESGFVIDKFPISRPNLTFSTLTVSNMSPEDSSIYLCSVIDFKETQYFGPGTRLLVL.

This clonotype was recorded at least ten times. The chain recombines TRBV7-2 with TRBJ2-1, with 7 bases lining up with TRBD2. The CDR3 extends over 14 amino acids. Germline CDR1 and CDR2: SGHTA and FQGNSA. V lost 7 bases to trimming and J lost 0 bases; unmatched junction nucleotides: 3. The chain's CDR3 is CASIRTSSYNEQFF. CDR3 bases: TGTGCCAGCATCAGGACTAGCTCCTACAATGAGCAGTTCTTC.

The V call is TRBV20-1, the J call TRBJ2-7; D ambiguous. The ends were cut back, 4 bases at V and 2 bases at J, with 15 bases in the middle. The CDR3 contains 14 residues. Germline CDR1 is DFQATT and CDR2 is SNEGSKA (reference sequence). CDR3 coding DNA: TGCAGTGCTACGACTTGGGGATTAGCCTACGAGCAGTACTTC. Amino acid sequence: CSATTWGLAYEQYF.

The chain employs TRBV20-1 and TRBJ2-3, with unresolved D. Germline CDR1 is DFQATT and CDR2 is SNEGSKA (reference sequence). The CDR3 contains 12 residues. V gave up 2 bases and J gave up 2 bases, with 5 bases separating them. Written as DNA, the CDR3 is TGCAGTGCTAGATACCTCACAGATACGCAGTATTTT. It codes for CSARYLTDTQYF.

The chain joins TRBV5-4 to TRBJ2-4, with unresolved D. The CDR3 runs to 14 residues. The V gene lost 3 bases and the J gene lost 5 bases, with 12 bases spanning the gap. CDR1 is SGHNT and CDR2 is YYREEE in the germline V gene (reference sequence). CDR3 coding DNA: TGTGCCAGCAGCTCGACCCTACTGGAAAACATTCAGTACTTC. It codes for CASSSTLLENIQYF.

V usage is TRBV18 and J usage is TRBJ2-7; 10 bases map to TRBD1. V dropped 6 bases and J dropped 7; count of bases not matched to a gene: 12. The germline V gene encodes CDR1 KGHSH and CDR2 LQKENI. The CDR3 sequence is 15 residues long. The CDR3 DNA sequence: TGTGCCAGCTCCGGACAGGGGGTAATAATTGGAGAGCAGTACTTC. Encoded protein: CASSGQGVIIGEQYF.

The V and J genes are TRBV7-9 and TRBJ2-5; D could derive from TRBD1 or TRBD2 (5 bases each). Germline values: CDR1 SEHNR, CDR2 FQNEAQ (reference sequence). The length of the CDR3 is 17 residues. Trimming shortened V by 3 bases and J by 9 bases, and 26 bases separated the two germline ends. The CDR3 reads CASSFGAIWDVGKAQYF. The CDR3 DNA sequence: TGTGCCAGCAGCTTTGGGGCTATTTGGGACGTTGGAAAGGCCCAGTACTTC.

CDR3 in amino acids: CASSPVGTDGYTF. DNA of the CDR3: TGTGCCAGCTCACCAGTGGGGACGGATGGCTACACCTTC. The chain combines TRBV18 with TRBJ1-2; D is perhaps TRBD1 (5 bases). V lost 2 bases and J 6 bases, leaving 10 bases between the germline ends. The CDR3 totals 13 residues. Germline V gives CDR1 KGHSH, CDR2 LQKENI.

This clonotype has only a few counts. The V and J genes are TRBV20-1 and TRBJ2-5, with TRBD2 identical over 12 bases. The trim removed 0 bases at V and 5 bases at J, leaving 13 bases unmatched. Germline V lookup: CDR1 DFQATT, CDR2 SNEGSKA (reference sequence). The length of the CDR3 is 18 residues. The CDR3 loop is CSARDQGASGGALETQYF. In nucleotides, the CDR3 is TGCAGTGCTAGAGACCAGGGGGCTAGCGGGGGGGCCTTGGAGACCCAGTACTTC.

The chain uses TRBV6-8 and TRBJ2-2, with 7 bases that match TRBD2. The germline CDR1 and CDR2 sequences are MNHGY and SAAAGT. CDR3 length equals 13 residues. The V gene end was trimmed by 9 bases and the J gene end by 8 bases; junction bases not matched to a gene: 9. CDR3: CASRAGVEGELFF. The CDR3 nucleotides read TGTGCCAGTCGGGCGGGAGTAGAGGGGGAGCTGTTTTTT.

This clonotype was seen only a few times. The chain links TRBV2 to TRBJ2-1, with TRBD1 matching 9 bases. The ends lost 6 bases at V and 2 bases at J; junction bases unmatched: 5. The CDR3 loop spans 15 amino acids. Germline V gives CDR1 SNHLY, CDR2 FYNNEI. CDR3: CASRQGAPPYNEQFF. Written as DNA, the CDR3 is TGTGCCAGCAGACAGGGGGCGCCCCCCTACAATGAGCAGTTCTTC.

Ten or more counts support this clonotype. This chain links TRBV7-2 with TRBJ1-5, with D unresolved. This CDR3 has 15 residues. The germline V and J ends were trimmed by 5 bases and 1 base, with 12 bases remaining between them. Per the germline V gene, CDR1 is SGHTA and CDR2 is FQGNSA. The CDR3 spells CASSRTGGSNQPQHF. Here the CDR3 DNA reads TGTGCCAGCAGCCGCACCGGCGGGAGCAATCAGCCCCAGCATTTT.

Ten or more counts support this clonotype. This chain joins TRBV2 and TRBJ1-5; TRBD1 matches 7 bases. Germline V lookup: CDR1 SNHLY, CDR2 FYNNEI. Trimming cost V 4 bases and J 9 bases; bases outside gene matches: 15. The CDR3 is 16 amino acids. CDR3 nucleotide sequence: TGTGCCAGCAGTGCCGGGACAGAAGAACTTAACAGGCCCCAGCATTTT. Protein: CASSAGTEELNRPQHF. The whole variable domain, remainder taken from reference TRBV2 and TRBJ1-5, is EPEVTQTPSHQVTQMGQEVILRCVPISNHLYFYWYRQILGQKVEFLVSFYNNEISEKSEIFDDQFSVERPDGSNFTLKIRSTKLEDSAMYFCASSAGTEELNRPQHFGDGTRLSIL.

This clonotype has only one observation. This sequence joins TRBV20-1 and TRBJ2-5; D is possibly TRBD1 or TRBD2 (6 bases each). V was pared by 0 bases and J by 1 base, with 9 bases between. This CDR3 region has 14 residues. From germline, CDR1 is DFQATT and CDR2 SNEGSKA (reference sequence). CDR3 sequence (DNA): TGCAGTGCTAGAGAATGGGGGGCCCAAGAGACCCAGTACTTC. Its translation is CSAREWGAQETQYF.

In this sample, this clonotype turned up many times. The rearrangement joins TRBV7-2 to TRBJ2-1, with TRBD2 matching over 12 bases. The CDR3 runs 16 residues. Germline lookup yields CDR1 SGHTA and CDR2 FQGNSA. Trimming at V came to 6 bases and at J to 4 bases, leaving 7 bases not matched to a gene. The CDR3 loop reads CASSSTSGRIYNEQFF. CDR3 sequence (DNA): TGTGCCAGCAGTTCAACTAGCGGGAGGATTTACAATGAGCAGTTCTTC.

The table lists this clonotype with a few counts. This chain joins TRBV15 and TRBJ1-2, with 7 bases aligning to TRBD1. CDR1 is LNHNV, CDR2 YYDKDF, per germline (reference sequence). This CDR3 contains 13 residues. J was trimmed by 5 bases and V by 5 bases; bases with no gene match: 5. The CDR3 sequence: CATSGQAGYGYTF. The CDR3 DNA follows: TGTGCCACCAGCGGACAGGCGGGGTATGGCTACACCTTC.

CDR3 sequence reads: CASSWSSTDTQYF. DNA for the CDR3: TGTGCCAGCAGCTGGTCTAGCACAGATACGCAGTATTTT. The rearrangement joins TRBV5-6 to TRBJ2-3; D gene unclear. CDR3 length: 13 residues. The V gene's germline CDR1 is SGHDT and CDR2 YYEEEE. The V end was cut by 3 bases, the J end by 0 bases, with 5 bases between.

This clonotype came up a few times. This rearrangement joins TRBV2 to TRBJ2-2; D is possibly TRBD2 (6 bases). This CDR3 spans 13 amino acids. V gave up 8 bases and J gave up 7 bases, with 14 bases separating them. The germline V gene encodes CDR1 SNHLY and CDR2 FYNNEI. The CDR3: CASSEGVDGELFF. The CDR3 DNA reads as TGTGCCAGCTCGGAGGGAGTGGACGGGGAGCTGTTTTTT. Looking up the rest from reference TRBV2 and TRBJ2-2 gives the full variable domain: EPEVTQTPSHQVTQMGQEVILRCVPISNHLYFYWYRQILGQKVEFLVSFYNNEISEKSEIFDDQFSVERPDGSNFTLKIRSTKLEDSAMYFCASSEGVDGELFFGEGSRLTVL.

This clonotype was recorded only once. A much larger clone differs from this one at a single base, so this may be a read error. Written as DNA, the CDR3 is TGTGCCAGCAGCTTACAGGGGATGAGAAACACCATATATTTT. It encodes CASSLQGMRNTIYF. This chain links TRBV7-8 with TRBJ1-3; possibly TRBD1 for D (6 bases). With 2 bases removed from V and 5 bases from J, the gap between germline ends came to 10 bases. Looked up from germline, CDR1 is SGHVS and CDR2 is FQNEAQ. The CDR3 is 14 residues long.

This clonotype was seen a few times. The chain carries TRBV28 and TRBJ1-4; no firm D call. Germline V gives CDR1 MDHEN, CDR2 SYDVKM. This CDR3 is 13 amino acids long. With 3 bases removed from V and 8 bases from J, the gap between germline ends came to 10 bases. The CDR3 bases are TGTGCCAGCAGTTTGGAGAATCGGGAAAAACTGTTTTTT. Translation gives CASSLENREKLFF.

The V gene is TRBV2, the J gene TRBJ2-3; D assignment may be TRBD1 or TRBD2 (6 bases each). Germline loops: CDR1 SNHLY, CDR2 FYNNEI. Deletions cut 2 bases from V and 4 bases from J, with 16 bases between. The CDR3 has 16 residues. The CDR3 is CASSELVYRGPDTQYF. The CDR3 region has the DNA TGTGCCAGCAGTGAATTGGTCTACCGGGGGCCAGATACGCAGTATTTT. The variable domain in full, completed from reference TRBV2 and TRBJ2-3, reads EPEVTQTPSHQVTQMGQEVILRCVPISNHLYFYWYRQILGQKVEFLVSFYNNEISEKSEIFDDQFSVERPDGSNFTLKIRSTKLEDSAMYFCASSELVYRGPDTQYFGPGTRLTVL.

The rearrangement uses TRBV4-1 and TRBJ2-1; perhaps D is TRBD1 or TRBD2 (5 bases each). Trimming left V 0 bases short and J 3 bases short, with 9 bases between. Germline lookup yields CDR1 MGHRA and CDR2 YSYEKL. The CDR3 contains 15 residues. The CDR3 reads CASSQDWDDYNEQFF. The CDR3 DNA reads TGCGCCAGCAGCCAAGACTGGGACGACTACAATGAGCAGTTCTTC.

This clonotype turned up a few times. The chain joins TRBV2 to TRBJ2-7, with a tentative D call TRBD1 (5 bases). Germline CDR1 and CDR2: SNHLY and FYNNEI. The CDR3 has 17 residues. With 6 bases removed from V and 2 bases from J, the gap between germline ends came to 23 bases. DNA for the CDR3: TGTGCCAGCAGGGACGAGTACAGGCGCCTAATAACCTACGAGCAGTACTTC. Translation gives CASRDEYRRLITYEQYF.

This clonotype was counted only a few times. The chain joins TRBV27 to TRBJ2-1, with D possibly being TRBD1 or TRBD2 (5 bases each). V lost 5 bases to trimming and J lost 2 bases, with 19 bases between them. The CDR3 is 17 residues long. Germline assignment: CDR1 MNHEY and CDR2 SMNVEV (reference sequence). CDR3 sequence (DNA): TGTGCCAGCAGTCCGCTAACCGGGACGGCTACCTACAATGAGCAGTTCTTC. It is translated as CASSPLTGTATYNEQFF.

This clonotype has just a few counts. V gene TRBV6-6 combines with J gene TRBJ1-2, with no clear D. The V end lost 10 bases, the J end lost 7 bases, and 13 bases lay between the germline ends. There are 11 residues in the CDR3. Germline CDR1 reads MNHNY; CDR2 reads SVGAGI (reference sequence). Here the CDR3 DNA reads TGTGCCACCTCGCTGGGTGGTGGCTACACCTTC. Protein sequence: CATSLGGGYTF.

This clonotype was observed a handful of times. The chain couples TRBV23-1 to TRBJ1-5, with 8 bases identical to TRBD1. TRBV23-1 is an open reading frame, and its role is uncertain. The CDR3 is 16 residues long. The J segment lost 1 base and the V segment lost 0 bases, leaving 2 bases of the junction unmatched. CDR3 in DNA: TGCGCCAGCAGTCAATCCTACAGGGGGAGCAATCAGCCCCAGCATTTT. Its translation is CASSQSYRGSNQPQHF.

This clonotype was recorded many times. J is TRBJ1-1 and V is TRBV7-8; TRBD1 agrees at 10 bases. The CDR3 extends over 16 amino acids. Trimming removed 5 bases from V and 4 bases from J; junction bases left unmatched: 10. Germline CDR1 SGHVS, CDR2 FQNEAQ. CDR3 in amino acids: CASSIRDRGRSTEAFF. CDR3 DNA: TGTGCCAGCAGCATCCGGGACAGGGGAAGGAGCACTGAAGCTTTCTTT.

Relative to its sample, this clonotype is medium-sized. V gene TRBV7-9 combines with J gene TRBJ2-2, with 11 bases fitting TRBD2. This CDR3 region has 18 residues. J lost 0 bases, V lost 5 bases, and 8 bases had no gene match. From germline, CDR1 is SEHNR and CDR2 FQNEAQ (reference sequence). CDR3 sequence (DNA): TGTGCCAGCAGCCCCCGAAAGACTAGCGGGACGAACACCGGGGAGCTGTTTTTT. This gives the protein CASSPRKTSGTNTGELFF.

This clonotype was seen at least ten times. CDR3 residues: CASSRGLGEKLFF. The DNA of the CDR3 is TGTGCCAGCAGCCGAGGGTTAGGTGAAAAACTGTTTTTT. The chain recombines TRBV7-2 with TRBJ1-4; D remains ambiguous. CDR3 length equals 13 residues. V was trimmed by 5 bases and J by 7 bases, leaving 11 bases between them. Germline V lookup: CDR1 SGHTA, CDR2 FQGNSA.

This clonotype was detected only a few times. This rearrangement joins TRBV6-2 or TRBV6-3 to TRBJ2-1; 15 bases fit TRBD2. The ends lost 8 bases at V and 4 bases at J; junction bases unmatched: 3. Germline assignment: CDR1 MNHEY and CDR2 SVGEGT. This CDR3 spans 15 amino acids. The CDR3 reads CASRTSGRGYNEQFF. As DNA, the CDR3 is TGTGCCAGCCGGACTAGCGGGAGGGGGTACAATGAGCAGTTCTTC.

The chain joins TRBV20-1 to TRBJ2-1, with 9 nucleotides matching TRBD1. CDR3 length: 14 residues. After removal of 3 bases from V and 5 bases from J, the junction contained 5 bases not matched to a gene. CDR1 is DFQATT, CDR2 SNEGSKA, per germline (reference sequence). This CDR3 reads CSARTGGRDNEQFF. The CDR3 coding sequence is TGCAGTGCTAGGACAGGGGGAAGGGACAATGAGCAGTTCTTC.